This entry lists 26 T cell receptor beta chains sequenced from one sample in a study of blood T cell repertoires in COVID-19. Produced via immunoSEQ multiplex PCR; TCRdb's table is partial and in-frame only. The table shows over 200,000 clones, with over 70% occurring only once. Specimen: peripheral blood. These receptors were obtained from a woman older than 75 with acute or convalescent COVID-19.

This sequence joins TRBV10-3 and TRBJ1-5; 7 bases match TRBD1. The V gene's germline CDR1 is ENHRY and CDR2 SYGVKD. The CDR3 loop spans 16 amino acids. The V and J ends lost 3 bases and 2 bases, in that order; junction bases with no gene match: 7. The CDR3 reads CAISDTAGTGNQPQHF. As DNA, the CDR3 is TGTGCCATCAGTGACACGGCAGGGACAGGCAATCAGCCCCAGCATTTT.

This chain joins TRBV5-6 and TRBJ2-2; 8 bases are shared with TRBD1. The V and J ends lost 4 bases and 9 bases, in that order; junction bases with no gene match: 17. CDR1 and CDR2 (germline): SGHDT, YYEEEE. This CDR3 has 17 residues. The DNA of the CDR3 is TGTGCCAGCAGCCAGGGGGCCGGGGGCGGTACTGTCAGGGAGCTGTTTTTT. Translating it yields CASSQGAGGGTVRELFF.

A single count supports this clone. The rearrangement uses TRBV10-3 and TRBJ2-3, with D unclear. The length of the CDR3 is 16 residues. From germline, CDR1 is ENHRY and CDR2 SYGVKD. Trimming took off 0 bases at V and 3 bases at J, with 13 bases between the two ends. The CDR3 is CAISESLTGLTDTQYF. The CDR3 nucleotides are TGTGCCATCAGTGAGTCGTTGACTGGTTTGACAGATACGCAGTATTTT.

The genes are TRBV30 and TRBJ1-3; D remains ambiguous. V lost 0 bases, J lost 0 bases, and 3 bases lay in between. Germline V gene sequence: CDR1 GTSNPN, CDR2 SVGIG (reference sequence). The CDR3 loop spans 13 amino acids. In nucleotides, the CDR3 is TGTGCCTGGAGTGTACTCTCTGGAAACACCATATATTTT. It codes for CAWSVLSGNTIYF.

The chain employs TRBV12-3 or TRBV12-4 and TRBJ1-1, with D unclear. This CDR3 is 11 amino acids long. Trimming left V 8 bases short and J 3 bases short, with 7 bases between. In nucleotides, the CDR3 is TGTGCCAGCCGGTCGGACACTGAAGCTTTCTTT. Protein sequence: CASRSDTEAFF.

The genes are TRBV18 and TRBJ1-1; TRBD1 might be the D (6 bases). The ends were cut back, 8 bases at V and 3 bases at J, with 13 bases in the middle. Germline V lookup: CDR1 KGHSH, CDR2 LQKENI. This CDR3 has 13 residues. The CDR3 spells CASKGGLDTEAFF. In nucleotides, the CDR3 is TGTGCCAGCAAGGGGGGGCTAGACACTGAAGCTTTCTTT.

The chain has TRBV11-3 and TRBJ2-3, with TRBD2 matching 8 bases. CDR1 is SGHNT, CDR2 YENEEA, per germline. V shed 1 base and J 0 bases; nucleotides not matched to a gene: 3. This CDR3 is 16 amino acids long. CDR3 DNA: TGTGCCAGCAGCTTAGGGACTAGCCTAAGCACAGATACGCAGTATTTT. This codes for CASSLGTSLSTDTQYF.

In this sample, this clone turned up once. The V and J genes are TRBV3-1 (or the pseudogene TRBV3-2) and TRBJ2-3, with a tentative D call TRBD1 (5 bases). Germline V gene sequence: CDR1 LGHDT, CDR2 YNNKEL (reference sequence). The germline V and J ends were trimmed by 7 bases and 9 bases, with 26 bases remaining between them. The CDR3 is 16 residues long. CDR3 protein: CASTRQKDGDAQTQYF. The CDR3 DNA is TGTGCCAGCACCCGACAGAAGGACGGAGATGCGCAGACGCAGTATTTT.

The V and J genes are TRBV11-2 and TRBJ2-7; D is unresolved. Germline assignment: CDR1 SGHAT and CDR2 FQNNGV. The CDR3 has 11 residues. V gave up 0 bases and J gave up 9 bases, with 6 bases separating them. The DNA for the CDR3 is TGTGCCAGCAGCTTAGATCTATGGCAGTACTTC. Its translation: CASSLDLWQYF.

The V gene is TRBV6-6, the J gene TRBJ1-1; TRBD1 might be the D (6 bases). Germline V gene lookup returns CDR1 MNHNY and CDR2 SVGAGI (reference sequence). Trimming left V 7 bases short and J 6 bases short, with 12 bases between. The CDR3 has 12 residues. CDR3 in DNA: TGTGCCAGCACCCAAACAGGGTCTGAAGCTTTCTTT. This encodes CASTQTGSEAFF.

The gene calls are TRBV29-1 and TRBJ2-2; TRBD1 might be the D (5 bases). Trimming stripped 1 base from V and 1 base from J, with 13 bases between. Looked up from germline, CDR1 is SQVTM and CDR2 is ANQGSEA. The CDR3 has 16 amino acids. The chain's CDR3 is CSVEGLGHRNTGELFF. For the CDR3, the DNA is TGCAGCGTTGAAGGGCTAGGACACCGGAACACCGGGGAGCTGTTTTTT.

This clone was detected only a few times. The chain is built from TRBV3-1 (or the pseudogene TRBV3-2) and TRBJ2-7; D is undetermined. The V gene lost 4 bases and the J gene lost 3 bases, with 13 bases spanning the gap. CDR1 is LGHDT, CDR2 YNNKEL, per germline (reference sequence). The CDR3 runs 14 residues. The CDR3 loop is CASSRGISSYEQYF. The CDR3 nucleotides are TGTGCCAGCAGCCGTGGTATTTCTAGCTACGAGCAGTACTTC.

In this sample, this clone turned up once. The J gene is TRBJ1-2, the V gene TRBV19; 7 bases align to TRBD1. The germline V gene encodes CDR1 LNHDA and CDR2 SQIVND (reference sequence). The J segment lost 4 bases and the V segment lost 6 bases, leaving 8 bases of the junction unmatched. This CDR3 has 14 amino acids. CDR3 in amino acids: CASRLGGEVYGYTF. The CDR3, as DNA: TGTGCCAGTAGACTAGGGGGCGAAGTCTATGGCTACACCTTC.

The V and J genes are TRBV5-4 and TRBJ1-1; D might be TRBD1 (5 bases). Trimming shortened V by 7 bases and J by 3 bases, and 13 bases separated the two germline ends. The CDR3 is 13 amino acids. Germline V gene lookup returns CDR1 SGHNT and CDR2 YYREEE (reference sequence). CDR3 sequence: CASGGISDTEAFF. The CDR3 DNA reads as TGTGCCAGCGGGGGGATCAGTGACACTGAAGCTTTCTTT. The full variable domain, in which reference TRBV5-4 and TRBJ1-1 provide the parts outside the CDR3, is ETGVTQSPTHLIKTRGQQVTLRCSSQSGHNTVSWYQQALGQGPQFIFQYYREEENGRGNFPPRFSGLQFPNYSSELNVNALELDDSALYLCASGGISDTEAFFGQGTRLTVV.

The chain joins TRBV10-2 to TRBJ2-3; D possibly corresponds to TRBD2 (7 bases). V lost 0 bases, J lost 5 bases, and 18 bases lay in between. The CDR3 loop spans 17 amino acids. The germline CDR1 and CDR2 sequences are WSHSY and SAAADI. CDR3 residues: CASSESRGGAAGDTQYF. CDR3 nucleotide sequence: TGCGCCAGCAGTGAGTCGAGGGGGGGAGCAGCTGGAGATACGCAGTATTTT.

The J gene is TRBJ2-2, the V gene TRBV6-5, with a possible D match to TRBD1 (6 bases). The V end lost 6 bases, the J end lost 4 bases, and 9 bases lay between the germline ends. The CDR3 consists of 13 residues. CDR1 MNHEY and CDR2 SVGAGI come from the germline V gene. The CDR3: CASRQGGTGELFF. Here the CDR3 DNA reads TGTGCCAGCAGACAGGGTGGCACCGGGGAGCTGTTTTTT.

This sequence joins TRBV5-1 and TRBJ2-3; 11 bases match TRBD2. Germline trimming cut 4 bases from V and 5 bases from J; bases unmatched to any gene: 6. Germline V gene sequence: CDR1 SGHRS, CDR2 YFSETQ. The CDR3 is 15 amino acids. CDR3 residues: CASSPTSGTEDTQYF. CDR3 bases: TGCGCCAGCAGCCCGACTAGCGGGACGGAAGATACGCAGTATTTT.

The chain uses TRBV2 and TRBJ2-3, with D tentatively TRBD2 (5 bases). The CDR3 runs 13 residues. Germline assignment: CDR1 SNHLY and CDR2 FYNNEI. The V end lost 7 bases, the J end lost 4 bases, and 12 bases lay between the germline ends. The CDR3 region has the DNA TGTGCCAGCACGAGAGGAGGTTCAGATACGCAGTATTTT. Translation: CASTRGGSDTQYF.

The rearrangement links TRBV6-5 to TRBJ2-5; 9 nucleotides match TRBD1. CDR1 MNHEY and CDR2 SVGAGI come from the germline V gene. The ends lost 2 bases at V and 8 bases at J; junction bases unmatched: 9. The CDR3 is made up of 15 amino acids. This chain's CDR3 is CASSYGDRAKRTQYF. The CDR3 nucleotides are TGTGCCAGCAGTTACGGGGACAGGGCCAAGAGAACCCAGTACTTC.

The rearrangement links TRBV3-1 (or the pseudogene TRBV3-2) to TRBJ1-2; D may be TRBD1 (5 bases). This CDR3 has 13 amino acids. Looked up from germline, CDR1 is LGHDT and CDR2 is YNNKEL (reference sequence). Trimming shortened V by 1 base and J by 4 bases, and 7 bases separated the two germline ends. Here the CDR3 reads CASSQGRAYGYTF. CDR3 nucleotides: TGTGCCAGCAGCCAAGGCAGGGCCTATGGCTACACCTTC.

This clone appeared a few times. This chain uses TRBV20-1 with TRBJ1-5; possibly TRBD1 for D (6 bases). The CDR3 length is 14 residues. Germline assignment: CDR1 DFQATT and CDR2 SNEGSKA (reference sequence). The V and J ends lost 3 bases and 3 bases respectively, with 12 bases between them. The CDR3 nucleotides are TGCAGTGCTAGTCCCACAGGGTCCAATCAGCCCCAGCATTTT. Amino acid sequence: CSASPTGSNQPQHF.

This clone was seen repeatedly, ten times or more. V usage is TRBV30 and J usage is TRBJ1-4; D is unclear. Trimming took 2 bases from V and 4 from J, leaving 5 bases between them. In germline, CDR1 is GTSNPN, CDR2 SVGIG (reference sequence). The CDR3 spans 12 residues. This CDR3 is CAWSSVNEKLFF. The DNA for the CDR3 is TGTGCCTGGAGTTCTGTTAATGAAAAACTGTTTTTT.

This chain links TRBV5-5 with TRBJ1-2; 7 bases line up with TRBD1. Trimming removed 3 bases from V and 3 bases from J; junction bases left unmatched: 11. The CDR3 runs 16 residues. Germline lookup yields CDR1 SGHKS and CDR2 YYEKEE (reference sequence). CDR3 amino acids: CASSSPKGGLDYGYTF. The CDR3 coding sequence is TGTGCCAGCAGCTCCCCCAAAGGGGGCTTAGACTATGGCTACACCTTC.

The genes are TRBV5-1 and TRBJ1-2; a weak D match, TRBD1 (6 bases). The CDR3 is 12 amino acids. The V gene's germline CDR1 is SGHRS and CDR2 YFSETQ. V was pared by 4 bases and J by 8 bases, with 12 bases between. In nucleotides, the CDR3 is TGCGCCAGCAGCCCCCCAGGGGTCGGCTACACCTTC. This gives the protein CASSPPGVGYTF.

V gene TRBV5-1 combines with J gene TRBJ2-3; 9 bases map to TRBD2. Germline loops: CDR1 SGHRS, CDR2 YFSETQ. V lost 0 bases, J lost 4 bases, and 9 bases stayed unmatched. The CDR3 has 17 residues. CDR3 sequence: CASSLASAGGSPDTQYF. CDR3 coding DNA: TGCGCCAGCAGCTTGGCGTCAGCGGGAGGAAGCCCAGATACGCAGTATTTT.

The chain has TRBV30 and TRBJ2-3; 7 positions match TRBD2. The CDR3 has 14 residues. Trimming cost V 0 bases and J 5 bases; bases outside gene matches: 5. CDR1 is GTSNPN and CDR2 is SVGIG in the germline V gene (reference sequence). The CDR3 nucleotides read TGTGCCTGGAGTGTGGGAGGGGCGGGAGATACGCAGTATTTT. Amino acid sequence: CAWSVGGAGDTQYF. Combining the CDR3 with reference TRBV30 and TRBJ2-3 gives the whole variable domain SQTIHQWPATLVQPVGSPLSLECTVEGTSNPNLYWYRQAAGRGLQLLFYSVGIGQISSEVPQNLSASRPQDRQFILSSKKLLLSDSGFYLCAWSVGGAGDTQYFGPGTRLTVL.